Listed below are T cell receptor beta chains from one sample, sequenced in a study of immune evolution from preneoplasia to lung adenocarcinoma. The table came from immunoSEQ multiplex PCR; TCRdb's copy has only in-frame clones and leaves some out. The data contain 1,500 to 2,000 clones, 65% to 85% of them singletons. The sequencing sample was made of FFPE tissue from an adenomatous hyperplasia lung lesion. The receptor set was obtained from a donor aged 70 or over with lung adenocarcinoma. The CDR3 runs from the conserved cysteine through the conserved F or W. The D gene is left open where the match is weak. Not every row has a clone size; where given, it reads once, few, many or a size class.

TRBJ2-1,-,TRBV4-2,TRBD2,CASSLSPGTSGNEQFF,TGTGCCAGCAGCTTATCCCCCGGAACTAGCGGCAATGAGCAGTTCTTC
TRBJ1-1,-,TRBV29-1,TRBD1,CSVERTGLANTEAFF,TGCAGCGTTGAAAGGACAGGGCTGGCTAACACTGAAGCTTTCTTT
TRBJ2-7,-,TRBV18,-,CASSPGPSTYYEQYF,TGTGCCAGCTCCCCGGGGCCTTCCACTTACTACGAGCAGTACTTC
TRBJ2-1,-,TRBV7-9,TRBD2,CASSGRTSGYNEQFF,TGTGCCAGCAGCGGCCGGACTAGCGGGTACAATGAGCAGTTCTTC
TRBJ2-7,-,TRBV28,-,CASLGAPPLKQYF,TGTGCCAGCTTGGGAGCTCCTCCTCTCAAGCAGTACTTC
TRBJ1-2,-,TRBV7-8,-,CASSQRFTPGDYGYTF,TGTGCCAGCAGCCAACGCTTCACTCCAGGTGACTATGGCTACACCTTC
TRBJ2-1,-,TRBV29-1,-,CSVGQDNEQFF,TGCAGCGTTGGACAAGACAATGAGCAGTTCTTC
TRBJ2-2,-,TRBV6-1,-,CASSEAGDGTGELFF,TGTGCCAGCAGTGAAGCGGGAGACGGCACCGGGGAGCTGTTTTTT
TRBJ1-1,-,TRBV5-4,-,CASSLEPSPSTEAFF,TGTGCCAGCAGCTTGGAGCCCTCGCCAAGCACTGAAGCTTTCTTT
TRBJ1-4,once,TRBV19,-,CASIDEGEKLFF,TGTGCCAGTATTGATGAGGGGGAAAAACTGTTTTTT
TRBJ2-1,-,TRBV15,-,CATSRELLRTYEQFF,TGTGCCACCAGCAGAGAGCTCCTCAGGACCTATGAGCAGTTCTTC
TRBJ1-1,-,TRBV5-1,-,CASSLDPDPAEAFF,TGCGCCAGCAGCTTGGATCCAGACCCAGCTGAAGCTTTCTTT
TRBJ1-2,-,TRBV21-1,-,CASSAPRTFNGGYTF,TGTGCCAGCAGCGCACCCAGGACGTTCAACGGGGGCTACACCTTC
TRBJ2-5,-,TRBV7-2,-,CASSLDQETQYF,TGTGCCAGCAGCTTAGACCAAGAGACCCAGTACTTC
TRBJ1-1,-,TRBV19,-,CASSNLGSINTEAFF,TGTGCCAGTAGCAACCTAGGGTCCATTAACACTGAAGCTTTCTTT
TRBJ1-3,-,TRBV30,-,CAWSGEVSLTGGTIYF,TGTGCCTGGAGTGGTGAGGTTTCCCTGACGGGGGGCACCATATATTTT
TRBJ1-5,-,TRBV5-6,-,CASSLMGRGNQPQHF,TGTGCCAGCAGCTTGATGGGTCGGGGCAATCAGCCCCAGCATTTT
TRBJ2-7,-,TRBV5-6,-,CASSPPSSYEQYF,TGTGCCAGCAGCCCCCCGAGCAGCTACGAGCAGTACTTC
TRBJ2-4,-,TRBV6-1,-,CASSEWAGTLAKNIQYF,TGTGCCAGCAGTGAATGGGCAGGCACCTTAGCCAAAAACATTCAGTACTTC
TRBJ1-5,-,TRBV6-1,TRBD1,CASSDTGTAWLQHF,TGTGCCAGCAGCGACACCGGGACAGCGTGGCTCCAGCATTTT
TRBJ1-1,-,TRBV9,-,CASSVSLVNTEAFF,TGTGCCAGCAGCGTAAGTCTGGTGAACACTGAAGCTTTCTTT
TRBJ2-7,-,TRBV21-1,-,CASSKLGADYEQYF,TGTGCCAGCAGCAAGCTAGGAGCTGACTACGAGCAGTACTTC
TRBJ1-3,-,TRBV7-2,-,CASSLMSGSGNTIYF,TGTGCCAGCAGCTTAATGTCAGGTTCTGGAAACACCATATATTTT
TRBJ1-2,-,TRBV7-2,-,CASSVNYGYTF,TGTGCCAGCAGCGTTAACTATGGCTACACCTTC
TRBJ1-2,once,TRBV20-1,-,CSARWSRGYTF,TGCAGTGCTAGGTGGAGCAGGGGCTACACCTTC
TRBJ2-2,-,TRBV27,-,CASRPGQNTGELFF,TGTGCCAGCAGGCCTGGACAGAACACCGGGGAGCTGTTTTTT
TRBJ2-5,-,TRBV5-1,-,CASSLGQETQYF,TGCGCCAGCAGCTTGGGTCAAGAGACCCAGTACTTC
TRBJ1-1,-,TRBV5-4,-,CASSSTSWDQRAFF,TGTGCCAGCAGCTCGACTTCGTGGGATCAAAGGGCTTTCTTT
TRBJ2-7,-,TRBV5-5,-,CASSYTGRAYEQYF,TGTGCCAGCAGCTATACAGGGAGGGCCTACGAGCAGTACTTC
TRBJ2-1,-,TRBV10-3,-,CAISESGRGFSNEQFF,TGTGCCATCAGTGAGTCTGGTAGGGGCTTTTCCAATGAGCAGTTCTTC
TRBJ2-7,few,TRBV7-8,TRBD1,CASSPTGQNYEQYF,TGTGCCAGCAGTCCCACGGGACAGAACTACGAGCAGTACTTC
TRBJ2-1,-,TRBV5-8,-,CASSPTSGRRGQQFF,TGTGCCAGCAGCCCGACCTCGGGACGGCGGGGTCAGCAGTTCTTC
TRBJ2-3,-,TRBV28,TRBD1,CASSRDRGTDTQYF,TGTGCCAGCAGCCGGGACAGGGGCACAGATACGCAGTATTTT
TRBJ1-6,-,TRBV6-6,TRBD1,CATTDRVNSPLHF,TGTGCCACTACGGACAGGGTTAATTCACCCCTCCACTTT
TRBJ2-5,-,TRBV11-2,-,CASSLRVGQETQYF,TGTGCCAGCAGCCTCCGGGTCGGACAAGAGACCCAGTACTTC
TRBJ2-7,-,TRBV27,TRBD1,CASSLGRQGIYEQYF,TGTGCCAGCAGTTTAGGGCGACAGGGAATCTACGAGCAGTACTTC
TRBJ2-1,-,TRBV19,-,CASSPPGGREQFF,TGTGCCAGTAGCCCCCCAGGAGGGCGTGAGCAGTTCTTC
TRBJ2-7,once,TRBV5-6,-,CASSFPGPASYEQYF,TGTGCCAGCAGCTTTCCGGGACCGGCGTCCTACGAGCAGTACTTC
TRBJ2-7,-,TRBV10-3,-,CAISEAGWGTQSSYEQYF,TGTGCCATCAGTGAGGCAGGGTGGGGGACTCAGAGCTCCTACGAGCAGTACTTC
TRBJ2-7,-,TRBV28,-,CASSLGFGIRERGRGQYF,TGTGCCAGCAGTTTAGGTTTTGGAATCCGGGAGAGGGGACGCGGGCAGTACTTC